Shown below are 19 T cell receptor beta chains from a single sample sequenced in a study of blood T cells in healthy people across ages. A second PCR of about 6 to 12 cycles used a sample-barcoded 5' primer and a J-beta primer mix. Via MiXCR, TCRdb re-called the 5' RACE reads, giving one row per CDR3 protein. This table has about 1.6 million distinct CDR3 sequences, around 35% appearing once. Sequenced: blood. Receptors originate from a woman in her twenties or thirties in good health.

The rearrangement links TRBV27 to TRBJ2-1; D might be TRBD2 (6 bases). This CDR3 contains 16 residues. V was trimmed by 7 bases and J by 4 bases, leaving 20 bases between them. Germline V gene sequence: CDR1 MNHEY, CDR2 SMNVEV (reference sequence). The CDR3 here is CASNTPRDSRYNEQFF. CDR3 in DNA: TGTGCCAGCAATACTCCCCGGGACTCCCGATACAATGAGCAGTTCTTC.

This clonotype was seen once. V usage is TRBV6-1 and J usage is TRBJ2-3; no clear D. The germline CDR1 and CDR2 sequences are MNHNS and SASEGT. The germline V and J ends were trimmed by 3 bases and 4 bases, with 11 bases remaining between them. The CDR3 totals 14 residues. CDR3 in DNA: TGTGCCAGCAGTGATTGGCGGAACGCAGATACGCAGTATTTT. This codes for CASSDWRNADTQYF.

This chain uses TRBV27 with TRBJ1-2; D is undetermined. Germline-derived CDR1 and CDR2 are MNHEY and SMNVEV (reference sequence). V gave up 0 bases and J gave up 2 bases, with 13 bases separating them. The CDR3 spans 16 residues. The CDR3 sequence: CASSLSLTHPNYGYTF. Written as DNA, the CDR3 is TGTGCCAGCAGTTTATCTCTGACTCATCCAAACTATGGCTACACCTTC.

This clonotype appeared many times. V is TRBV27 and J is TRBJ2-1; 7 positions match TRBD2. CDR1 and CDR2 from the germline V gene are MNHEY and SMNVEV (reference sequence). The CDR3 extends over 15 amino acids. J gave up 9 bases and V 5 bases, and 13 bases lay outside the gene matches. The CDR3 spells CASSPRSGGEGEQFF. CDR3 coding DNA: TGTGCCAGCAGTCCACGTAGTGGGGGGGAGGGTGAGCAGTTCTTC.

This chain connects TRBV5-1 to TRBJ2-5, with 7 nucleotides matching TRBD1. The V gene end was trimmed by 4 bases and the J gene end by 6 bases; junction bases not matched to a gene: 6. Germline V gene sequence: CDR1 SGHRS, CDR2 YFSETQ. This CDR3 is built from 13 residues. The CDR3 nucleotides are TGCGCCAGCAGCCCGGGACAGATAAAGACCCAGTACTTC. This codes for CASSPGQIKTQYF. The whole variable domain, remainder taken from reference TRBV5-1 and TRBJ2-5, is KAGVTQTPRYLIKTRGQQVTLSCSPISGHRSVSWYQQTPGQGLQFLFEYFSETQRNKGNFPGRFSGRQFSNSRSEMNVSTLELGDSALYLCASSPGQIKTQYFGPGTRLLVL.

Notes on this clonotype: One end of the junction does not line up with germline, which may come from a read error. This rearrangement joins TRBV6-1 to TRBJ1-2, with D hard to call. The CDR3 has 14 residues. CDR1 MNHNS and CDR2 SASEGT come from the germline V gene. CDR3 sequence reads: CASSEMTENYGHTF. The CDR3 nucleotides read TGTGCCAGCAGTGAAATGACGGAAAACTATGGCCACACCTTC.

Notes on this clonotype: A read error may be the cause here, since a much bigger clone is one base away. The chain is built from TRBV29-1 and TRBJ2-4; no definite D call. The CDR3 has 12 residues. Germline V lookup: CDR1 SQVTM, CDR2 ANQGSEA. CDR3 DNA sequence: TGCAGCGTCGTCTTTGACCAAAACACTCAGTACTTC. Protein: CSVVFDQNTQYF.

The chain is built from TRBV5-1 and TRBJ2-1; D possibly uses TRBD1 or TRBD2 (5 bases each). Germline CDR1 reads SGHRS; CDR2 reads YFSETQ. Trimming left V 0 bases short and J 10 bases short, with 11 bases between. CDR3 length equals 13 residues. The CDR3 DNA is TGCGCCAGCAGCTTGGGGGACGGCATGGAGCAGTTCTTC. Its translation is CASSLGDGMEQFF.

The chain recombines TRBV7-9 with TRBJ2-7, with D perhaps matching TRBD1 (5 bases). The germline gives CDR1 SEHNR, CDR2 FQNEAQ (reference sequence). The CDR3 has 17 residues. The V and J ends lost 4 bases and 2 bases respectively, with 21 bases between them. DNA of the CDR3: TGTGCCAGCAGCTCTTCCTCCACAGGACATATGACCTACGAGCAGTACTTC. This translates into CASSSSSTGHMTYEQYF. The variable domain in full, with the rest retrieved from reference TRBV7-9 and TRBJ2-7, is DTGVSQNPRHKITKRGQNVTFRCDPISEHNRLYWYRQTLGQGPEFLTYFQNEAQLEKSRLLSDRFSAERPKGSFSTLEIQRTEQGDSAMYLCASSSSSTGHMTYEQYFGPGTRLTVT.

The V and J genes are TRBV6-6 and TRBJ1-2; D is unclear. The germline gives CDR1 MNHNY, CDR2 SVGAGI (reference sequence). V was pared by 6 bases and J by 5 bases, with 10 bases between. The CDR3 sequence is 12 residues long. This CDR3 is CASRPGVYGYTF. CDR3 nucleotide sequence: TGTGCCAGCAGGCCGGGTGTTTATGGCTACACCTTC.

The chain combines TRBV7-2 with TRBJ1-6; 10 nucleotides align to TRBD1. The germline V gene encodes CDR1 SGHTA and CDR2 FQGNSA. V dropped 5 bases and J dropped 10; count of bases not matched to a gene: 8. This CDR3 has 15 amino acids. The CDR3 DNA reads as TGTGCCAGCAGCCCGGGGACAGGGGCCTGGTCACCCCTCCACTTT. This sequence encodes CASSPGTGAWSPLHF.

The chain links TRBV5-1 to TRBJ2-5, with 13 positions matching TRBD2. The J segment lost 2 bases and the V segment lost 0 bases, leaving 1 base of the junction unmatched. The germline gives CDR1 SGHRS, CDR2 YFSETQ. This CDR3 is built from 16 residues. The CDR3 protein is CASSLAGLAGQETQYF. CDR3 nucleotides: TGCGCCAGCAGCTTGGCGGGACTAGCGGGGCAAGAGACCCAGTACTTC.

This clonotype was counted at least ten times. The J gene is TRBJ2-3, the V gene TRBV4-1; 11 nucleotides match TRBD2. The CDR3 spans 16 residues. The germline gives CDR1 MGHRA, CDR2 YSYEKL. Losses at the gene ends were 9 bases for V and 3 bases for J; bases not matched to a gene: 11. The chain's CDR3 is CAREGTSGRWTDTQYF. CDR3 nucleotide sequence: TGCGCCAGGGAGGGGACTAGCGGCCGTTGGACAGATACGCAGTATTTT.

Turning to this clonotype: This sequence may be a read error, since a much larger clone differs from it by one base. The chain couples TRBV11-3 to TRBJ2-1; D may be TRBD2 (6 bases). V was pared by 7 bases and J by 0 bases, with 10 bases between. Germline V gene lookup returns CDR1 SGHNT and CDR2 YENEEA. The CDR3 length is 14 residues. CDR3 nucleotides: TGTGCCAGCACCGACGGGAGCTCCTACAATGAGCAGTTCTTC. This translates into CASTDGSSYNEQFF.

This clonotype was observed a few times. The V call is TRBV2, the J call TRBJ2-7, with 10 nucleotides matching TRBD2. The CDR3 length is 14 residues. In germline, CDR1 is SNHLY, CDR2 FYNNEI. The junction had 10 bases not matched to a gene; V was cut back by 8 bases and J by 6 bases. The CDR3 nucleotides read TGTGCCAGCTCCCCGAGCGGGGGGGCCCTCGAGCAGTACTTC. It codes for CASSPSGGALEQYF.

The V and J genes are TRBV4-2 and TRBJ2-3, with TRBD2 matching over 13 bases. J lost 0 bases, V lost 4 bases, and 10 bases had no gene match. The CDR3 runs 19 residues. Germline values: CDR1 LGHNA, CDR2 YNFKEQ. CDR3 nucleotide sequence: TGTGCCAGCAGCCCCCGCGGACTAGCGGGGGTCGTCAGCACAGATACGCAGTATTTT. It translates to CASSPRGLAGVVSTDTQYF.

The chain joins TRBV6-1 to TRBJ1-2; no firm D call. Germline V CDR1 and CDR2: MNHNS, SASEGT. Trimming cost V 4 bases and J 4 bases, with 16 bases left between them. The CDR3 runs 15 residues. CDR3 in DNA: TGTGCCAGCAGTGCTTACTTAGGGAATAGCTATGGCTACACCTTC. Protein sequence: CASSAYLGNSYGYTF.

This chain links TRBV12-3 or TRBV12-4 with TRBJ1-1, with D uncertain. The CDR3 is 14 residues long. V shed 4 bases and J shed 4 bases, with 13 bases lying between them. The chain's CDR3 is CASSSQVVSTEAFF. The CDR3, as DNA: TGTGCCAGCAGTTCCCAGGTTGTTAGCACTGAAGCTTTCTTT.

The CDR3 region is CASSPVPTLRAGVNNEQFF. The DNA for the CDR3 is TGCGCCAGCAGCCCGGTTCCCACTCTCCGGGCGGGAGTTAATAATGAGCAGTTCTTC. This rearrangement joins TRBV5-1 to TRBJ2-1; TRBD2 aligns across 7 bases. Germline values: CDR1 SGHRS, CDR2 YFSETQ. V gave up 4 bases and J gave up 7 bases; unmatched junction bases: 23. The length of the CDR3 is 19 residues. Supplemented by reference TRBV5-1 and TRBJ2-1, the full variable domain reads KAGVTQTPRYLIKTRGQQVTLSCSPISGHRSVSWYQQTPGQGLQFLFEYFSETQRNKGNFPGRFSGRQFSNSRSEMNVSTLELGDSALYLCASSPVPTLRAGVNNEQFFGPGTRLTVL.